This record covers a single T cell receptor beta chain. The antigen is undetermined. Positively selected for CCR7, the CD45RO-negative cells used as naive CD8 cells excluded terminally differentiated effector memory CD45RA+ cells. This sample is part of a study of shared clonotypes between healthy human individuals. Germline loops: CDR1 SGHVS, CDR2 FQNEAQ. This CDR3 spans 19 amino acids. J was trimmed by 8 bases and V by 4 bases; bases with no gene match: 15. Study-level points and caveats: Measured sharing among donors was expected to vary with sequencing depth. Rarefaction demonstrated incomplete sorted-subset sequencing despite large depth.

The test was conducted at deep level. Tens of thousands of T cell genomes (around 200 ng DNA) went into each sorted-subset replicate. The repertoire was sequenced with immunoSEQ multiplex PCR; TCRdb's copy has only in-frame clones and lacks some. This table has hundreds of thousands of clones, around 96% appearing once. Input material: naive CD8+ T cells sorted from blood. The chain combines TRBV7-8 with TRBJ2-2; 14 nucleotides align to TRBD2. The clonotype was recovered from a man aged 30-40 years in good health. The CDR3 spells CASSSLGTSGSGILGELFF. Written as DNA, the CDR3 is TGTGCCAGCAGCTCACTCGGGACTAGCGGGAGTGGGATTCTTGGGGAGCTGTTTTTT.